The subject of this entry is one T cell receptor (beta chain). The CDR3 length is 15 residues. V gave up 5 bases and J gave up 0 bases, with 11 bases separating them. Looked up from germline, CDR1 is LNHDA and CDR2 is SQIVND (reference sequence). The sample belongs to a study of shared clonotypes between healthy human individuals. Profiled with immunoSEQ multiplex PCR; TCRdb holds only in-frame clones, not every one. This sample has about 2.3 million clones, with around 93% found just once. The chain combines TRBV19 with TRBJ2-4; D gene uncertain. This clonotype was obtained from a man younger than 35 in good health. Some clones in this sample may be carry-over from other donors' samples. Sample: naive CD4+ T cells from PBMCs. Subset in this sample: CD45RA+ positively selected. This chain's CDR3 is CASSSEYLAKNIQYF. CDR3 DNA: TGTGCCAGTAGTTCTGAGTATCTAGCCAAAAACATTCAGTACTTC.